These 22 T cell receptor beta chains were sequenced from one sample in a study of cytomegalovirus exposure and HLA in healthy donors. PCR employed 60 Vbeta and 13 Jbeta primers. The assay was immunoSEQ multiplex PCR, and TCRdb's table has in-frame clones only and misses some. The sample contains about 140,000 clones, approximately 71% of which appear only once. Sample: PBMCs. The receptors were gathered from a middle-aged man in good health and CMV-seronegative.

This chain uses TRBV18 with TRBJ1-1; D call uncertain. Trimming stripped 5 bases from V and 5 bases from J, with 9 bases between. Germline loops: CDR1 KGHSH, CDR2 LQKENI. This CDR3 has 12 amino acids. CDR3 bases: TGTGCCAGCTCAGGTTGGGAGACTGAAGCTTTCTTT. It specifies CASSGWETEAFF. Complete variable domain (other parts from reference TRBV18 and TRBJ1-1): NAGVMQNPRHLVRRRGQEARLRCSPMKGHSHVYWYRQLPEEGLKFMVYLQKENIIDESGMPKERFSAEFPKEGPSILRIQQVVRGDSAAYFCASSGWETEAFFGQGTRLTVV.

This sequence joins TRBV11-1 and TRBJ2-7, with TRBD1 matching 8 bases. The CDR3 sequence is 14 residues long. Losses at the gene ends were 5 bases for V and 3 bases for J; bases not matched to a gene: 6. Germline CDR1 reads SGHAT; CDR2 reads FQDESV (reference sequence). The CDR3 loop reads CASSPGQGFYEQYF. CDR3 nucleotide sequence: TGTGCCAGCAGCCCCGGACAGGGTTTCTACGAGCAGTACTTC. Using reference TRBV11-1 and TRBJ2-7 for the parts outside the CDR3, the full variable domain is EAEVAQSPRYKITEKSQAVAFWCDPISGHATLYWYRQILGQGPELLVQFQDESVVDDSQLPKDRFSAERLKGVDSTLKIQPAELGDSAMYLCASSPGQGFYEQYFGPGTRLTVT.

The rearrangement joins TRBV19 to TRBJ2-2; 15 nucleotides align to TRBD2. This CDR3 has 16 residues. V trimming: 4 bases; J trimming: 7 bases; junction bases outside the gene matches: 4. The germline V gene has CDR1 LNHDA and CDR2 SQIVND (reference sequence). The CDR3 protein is CASSKGLAGGVGELFF. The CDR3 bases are TGTGCCAGTAGTAAGGGACTAGCGGGGGGAGTCGGGGAGCTGTTTTTT.

The CDR3 sequence is CASSFGLAAYNEQFF. The DNA of the CDR3 is TGTGCCAGCAGCTTTGGACTAGCGGCATACAATGAGCAGTTCTTC. This chain joins TRBV11-3 and TRBJ2-1, with 10 bases aligning to TRBD2. The CDR3 is 15 residues long. With 3 bases clipped from V and 4 bases from J, the junction kept 3 bases outside the gene matches. Germline CDR1 reads SGHNT; CDR2 reads YENEEA.

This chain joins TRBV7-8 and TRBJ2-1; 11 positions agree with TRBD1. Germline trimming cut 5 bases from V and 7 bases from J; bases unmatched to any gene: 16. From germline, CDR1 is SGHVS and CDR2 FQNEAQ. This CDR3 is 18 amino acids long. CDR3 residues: CASSHYNGLGQGVNEQFF. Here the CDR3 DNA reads TGTGCCAGCAGCCACTACAACGGGCTGGGACAGGGGGTAAATGAGCAGTTCTTC.

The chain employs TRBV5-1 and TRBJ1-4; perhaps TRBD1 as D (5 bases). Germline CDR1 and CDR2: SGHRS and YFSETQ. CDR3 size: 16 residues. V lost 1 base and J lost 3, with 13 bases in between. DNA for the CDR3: TGCGCCAGCAGCTTGTCGGGGGGAACGGCTAATGAAAAACTGTTTTTT. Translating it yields CASSLSGGTANEKLFF.

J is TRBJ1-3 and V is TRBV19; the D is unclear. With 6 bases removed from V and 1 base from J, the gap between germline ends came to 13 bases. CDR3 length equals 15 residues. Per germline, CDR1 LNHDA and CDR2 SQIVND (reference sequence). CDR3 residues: CASSAGVESGNTIYF. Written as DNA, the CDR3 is TGTGCCAGTAGCGCCGGAGTAGAGTCTGGAAACACCATATATTTT.

Here the CDR3 reads CASSPRLAGTGELFF. CDR3 sequence (DNA): TGTGCCAGCAGTCCTCGACTAGCGGGCACCGGGGAGCTGTTTTTT. The chain recombines TRBV11-2 with TRBJ2-2; 10 nucleotides align to TRBD2. The CDR3 is 15 residues long. Germline trimming cut 6 bases from V and 4 bases from J; bases unmatched to any gene: 5. Germline assignment: CDR1 SGHAT and CDR2 FQNNGV.

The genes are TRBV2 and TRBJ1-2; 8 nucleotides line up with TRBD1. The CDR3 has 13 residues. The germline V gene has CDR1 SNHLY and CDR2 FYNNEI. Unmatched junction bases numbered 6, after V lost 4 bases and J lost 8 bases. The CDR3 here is CASSGDRFIGYTF. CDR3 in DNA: TGTGCCAGCAGTGGGGACAGGTTCATAGGCTACACCTTC.

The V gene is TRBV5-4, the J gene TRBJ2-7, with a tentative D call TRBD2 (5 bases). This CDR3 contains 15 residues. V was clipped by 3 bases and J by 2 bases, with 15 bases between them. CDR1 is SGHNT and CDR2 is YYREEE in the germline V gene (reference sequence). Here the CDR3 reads CASSSWGEEPYEQYF. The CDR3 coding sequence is TGTGCCAGCAGCTCGTGGGGAGAGGAGCCCTACGAGCAGTACTTC.

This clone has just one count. As DNA, the CDR3 is TGTGCCAGCAGGACTCGAACAGGGGCCTACGAGCAGTACTTC. Its translation: CASRTRTGAYEQYF. This chain joins TRBV7-8 and TRBJ2-7; 7 bases match TRBD1. There are 14 residues in the CDR3. Germline CDR1 SGHVS, CDR2 FQNEAQ. J gave up 2 bases and V 6 bases, and 7 bases lay outside the gene matches.

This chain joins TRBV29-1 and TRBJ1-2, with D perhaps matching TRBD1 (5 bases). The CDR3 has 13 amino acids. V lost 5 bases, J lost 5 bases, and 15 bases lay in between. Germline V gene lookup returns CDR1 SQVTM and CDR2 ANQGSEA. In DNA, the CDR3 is TGCAGCGTTTCCGCCGGGGGGATTTATGGCTACACCTTC. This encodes CSVSAGGIYGYTF.

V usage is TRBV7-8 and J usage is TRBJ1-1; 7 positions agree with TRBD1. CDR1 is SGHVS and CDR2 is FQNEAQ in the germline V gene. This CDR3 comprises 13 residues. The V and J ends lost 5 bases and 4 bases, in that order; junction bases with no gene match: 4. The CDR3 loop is CASSTDRVTEAFF. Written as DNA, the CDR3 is TGTGCCAGCAGCACCGACAGGGTCACTGAAGCTTTCTTT.

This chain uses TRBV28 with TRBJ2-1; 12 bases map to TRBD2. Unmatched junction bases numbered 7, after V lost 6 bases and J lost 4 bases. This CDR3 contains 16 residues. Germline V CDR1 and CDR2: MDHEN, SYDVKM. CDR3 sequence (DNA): TGTGCCAGCAGCCTCCCTAGCGGGGGGGCTTACAATGAGCAGTTCTTC. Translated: CASSLPSGGAYNEQFF.

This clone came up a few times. DNA of the CDR3: TGCGCCAGCAGCTTGGGGGGGGGCCCTAATGAAAAACTGTTTTTT. Translation gives CASSLGGGPNEKLFF. The chain combines TRBV5-1 with TRBJ1-4; TRBD1 is a possible D gene (6 bases). CDR3 length: 15 amino acids. V was trimmed by 0 bases and J by 3 bases, leaving 9 bases between them. The V gene's germline CDR1 is SGHRS and CDR2 YFSETQ. Supplemented by reference TRBV5-1 and TRBJ1-4, the full variable domain reads KAGVTQTPRYLIKTRGQQVTLSCSPISGHRSVSWYQQTPGQGLQFLFEYFSETQRNKGNFPGRFSGRQFSNSRSEMNVSTLELGDSALYLCASSLGGGPNEKLFFGSGTQLSVL.

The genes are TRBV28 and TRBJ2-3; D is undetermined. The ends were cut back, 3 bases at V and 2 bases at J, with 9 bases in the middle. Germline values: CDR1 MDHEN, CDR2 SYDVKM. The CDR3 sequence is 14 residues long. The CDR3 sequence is CASSLNYVTDTQYF. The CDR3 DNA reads TGTGCCAGCAGTTTGAACTACGTCACAGATACGCAGTATTTT.

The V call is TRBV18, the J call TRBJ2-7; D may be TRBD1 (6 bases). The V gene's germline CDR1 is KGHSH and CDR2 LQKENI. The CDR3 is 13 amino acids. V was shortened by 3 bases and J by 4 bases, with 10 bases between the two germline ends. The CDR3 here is CASSPGTSYEQYF. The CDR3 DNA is TGTGCCAGCTCACCGGGGACATCTTACGAGCAGTACTTC.

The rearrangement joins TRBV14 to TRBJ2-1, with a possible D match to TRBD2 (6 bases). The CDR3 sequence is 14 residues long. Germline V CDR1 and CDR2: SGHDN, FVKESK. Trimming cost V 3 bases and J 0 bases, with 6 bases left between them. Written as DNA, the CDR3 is TGTGCCAGCAGCCAGGGAGGCTCCTACAATGAGCAGTTCTTC. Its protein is CASSQGGSYNEQFF. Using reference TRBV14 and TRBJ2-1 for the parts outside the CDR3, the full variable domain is EAGVTQFPSHSVIEKGQTVTLRCDPISGHDNLYWYRRVMGKEIKFLLHFVKESKQDESGMPNNRFLAERTGGTYSTLKVQPAELEDSGVYFCASSQGGSYNEQFFGPGTRLTVL.

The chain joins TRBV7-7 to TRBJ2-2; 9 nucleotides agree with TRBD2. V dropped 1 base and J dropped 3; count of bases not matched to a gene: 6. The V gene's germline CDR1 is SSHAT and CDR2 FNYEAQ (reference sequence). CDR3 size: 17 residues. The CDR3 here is CASSLDPTSGYTGELFF. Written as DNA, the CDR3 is TGTGCCAGCAGCTTAGATCCCACTAGCGGGTACACCGGGGAGCTGTTTTTT.

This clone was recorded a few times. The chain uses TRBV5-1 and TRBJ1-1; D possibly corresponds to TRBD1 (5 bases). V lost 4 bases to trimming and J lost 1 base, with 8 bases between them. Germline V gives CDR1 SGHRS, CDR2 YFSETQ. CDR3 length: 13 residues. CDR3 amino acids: CASSGAGNTEAFF. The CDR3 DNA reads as TGCGCCAGCAGCGGGGCAGGGAACACTGAAGCTTTCTTT.

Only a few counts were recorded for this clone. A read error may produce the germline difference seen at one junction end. The CDR3 region is CASSYTGTSGSLNF. Written as DNA, the CDR3 is TGTGCCAGCAGTTATACTGGGACTAGCGGGTCCCTAAACTTC. The rearrangement joins TRBV6-5 to TRBJ2-7; 12 bases agree with TRBD2. The germline V gene encodes CDR1 MNHEY and CDR2 SVGAGI. This CDR3 region has 14 residues.

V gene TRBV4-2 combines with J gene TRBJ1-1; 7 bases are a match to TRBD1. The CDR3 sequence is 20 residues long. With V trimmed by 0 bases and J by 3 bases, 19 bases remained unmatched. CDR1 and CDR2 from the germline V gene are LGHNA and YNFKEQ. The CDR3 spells CASSQDPYGPRDREHTEAFF. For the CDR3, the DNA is TGTGCCAGCAGCCAAGACCCCTATGGACCCCGGGACAGAGAACACACTGAAGCTTTCTTT.